A selection of T cell receptor beta chains follows, all from one sample in a study of response to subunit inactivated influenza vaccine. One entry per CDR3 protein, called by TCRdb with MiXCR from the RT-PCR reads. Among some 640,000 distinct CDR3 sequences listed, approximately 14% were seen once. The source was PBMCs from blood, collected about 14 days before vaccination. These receptor sequences come from a man aged 45-65 years who received an inactivated influenza vaccine. Each CDR3 is given with its conserved first and last residue.

j_call | v_call | cdr3_aa
TRBJ2-1 | TRBV4-2 | CASSQDSPAGLAGVSFFNEQFF
TRBJ2-3 | TRBV12-3/TRBV12-4 | CASSPREGLSTDTQYF
TRBJ2-7 | TRBV9 | CASSGGQGSFYEQYF
TRBJ2-7 | TRBV4-1 | CASSQDPTSGGREQYF
TRBJ1-1 | TRBV12-5 | CASGLGSAEAFF
TRBJ2-7 | TRBV28 | CASSFDTGVSYEQYF
TRBJ1-2 | TRBV12-3/TRBV12-4 | CASSSYRAGYTF
TRBJ2-2 | TRBV15 | CATSRGNTNTGELFF
TRBJ2-5 | TRBV6-1 | CASSGTRGLAGRETQYF
TRBJ2-1 | TRBV5-1 | CASSIPGGNEQFF
TRBJ2-5 | TRBV20-1 | CSARVAGRGETQYF
TRBJ2-5 | TRBV6-2/TRBV6-3 | CASSQITRGGDKTQYF
TRBJ2-3 | TRBV5-1 | CASSFGRESDTQYF
TRBJ2-1 | TRBV4-3 | CASSQDLGTGANNEQFF
TRBJ2-7 | TRBV6-1 | CASSEEGAYSYEQYF
TRBJ2-7 | TRBV5-8 | CASSLKGEYEQYF